The next 15 T cell receptor beta chains were all read from a single sample in a study of PD-1 blockade in classical Hodgkin lymphoma (dated by TCRdb to between 2020 and 2021). According to the study, the label for this sample's time point signals: cycle 4 day 1 (C4D1), after about 6 weeks of nivolumab. Relapse after autologous stem cell transplantation had occurred in all trial patients, and cohorts A, B and C were distinguished by prior brentuximab vedotin exposure. Libraries were constructed by the immunoSEQ multiplex PCR assay. The clones in this table, taken by TCRdb from immuneACCESS, are in-frame only. Not every clone is retained; where verified, under half of the shortfall comes from an unresolved V gene, and the cause of the rest is unknown. The sample table lists tens of thousands of clones, roughly 78% of them with a count of one. Together, the top ten hold 30% to 45% of the sample. Sequencing used peripheral blood mononuclear cells (PBMCs), obtained before the fourth cycle of nivolumab. These receptors all come from a human donor with classical Hodgkin lymphoma.

This clone was seen once. Additional DNA sequences in this sample encode the identical CDR3. The chain employs TRBV2 and TRBJ2-3; 9 nucleotides agree with TRBD2. Germline V lookup: CDR1 SNHLY, CDR2 FYNNEI. This CDR3 has 15 amino acids. V lost 2 bases, J lost 0 bases, and 0 bases stayed unmatched. CDR3 region: CASSESGGSTDTQYF. DNA for the CDR3: TGTGCCAGCAGTGAAAGCGGGGGGAGCACAGATACGCAGTATTTT.

This clone was found a few times. The chain has TRBV7-9 and TRBJ2-3; D is undetermined. The CDR3 covers 14 residues. Per germline, CDR1 SEHNR and CDR2 FQNEAQ (reference sequence). Trimming cost V 3 bases and J 1 base, with 8 bases left between them. In DNA, the CDR3 is TGTGCCAGCAGCTTTGGGGTTCGCACAGATACGCAGTATTTT. It translates to CASSFGVRTDTQYF.

CDR3 nucleotides: TGTGCCAGCAGCCCCGAGGTTGGCACAGATACGCAGTATTTT. Residues: CASSPEVGTDTQYF. This chain links TRBV28 with TRBJ2-3; D is unresolved. The V and J ends lost 6 bases and 1 base respectively, with 11 bases between them. The V gene's germline CDR1 is MDHEN and CDR2 SYDVKM. The CDR3 spans 14 residues. Full variable domain (rest looked up from reference TRBV28 and TRBJ2-3): DVKVTQSSRYLVKRTGEKVFLECVQDMDHENMFWYRQDPGLGLRLIYFSYDVKMKEKGDIPEGYSVSREKKERFSLILESASTNQTSMYLCASSPEVGTDTQYFGPGTRLTVL.

This clone appeared a single time. The chain employs TRBV6-4 and TRBJ2-5; 8 bases match TRBD2. CDR1 and CDR2 (germline): MRHNA, SNTAGT. V lost 2 bases to trimming and J lost 2 bases; unmatched junction nucleotides: 10. The CDR3 consists of 17 residues. For the CDR3, the DNA is TGTGCCAGCAGTGACATGTGGTCTAGCGGGTTTCAAGAGACCCAGTACTTC. It translates to CASSDMWSSGFQETQYF.

This clone was recorded only once. This chain uses TRBV7-9 with TRBJ1-1, with D tentatively TRBD1 (5 bases). Germline V gene data show CDR1 as SEHNR and CDR2 as FQNEAQ (reference sequence). Trimming stripped 2 bases from V and 1 base from J, with 14 bases between. The CDR3 runs to 16 residues. The CDR3 bases are TGTGCCAGCAGCTTAACCGGGGCCGACCCGAACACTGAAGCTTTCTTT. This sequence encodes CASSLTGADPNTEAFF.

This clone was seen just once. V gene TRBV19 combines with J gene TRBJ1-5; perhaps TRBD1 as D (6 bases). V lost 5 bases and J 7 bases, leaving 12 bases between the germline ends. The CDR3 contains 13 residues. Per the germline V gene, CDR1 is LNHDA and CDR2 is SQIVND (reference sequence). This CDR3 reads CASSAGVGQPQHF. CDR3 bases: TGTGCCAGTAGTGCAGGGGTCGGACAGCCCCAGCATTTT. Full variable domain (remainder filled in from reference TRBV19 and TRBJ1-5): DGGITQSPKYLFRKEGQNVTLSCEQNLNHDAMYWYRQDPGQGLRLIYYSQIVNDFQKGDIAEGYSVSREKKESFPLTVTSAQKNPTAFYLCASSAGVGQPQHFGDGTRLSIL.

The chain links TRBV18 to TRBJ2-1; no reliable D call. This CDR3 is built from 15 residues. V was cut by 3 bases and J by 7 bases, with 16 bases left in between. CDR1 is KGHSH and CDR2 is LQKENI in the germline V gene. This CDR3 is CASSPPVISGNEQFF. The CDR3 coding sequence is TGTGCCAGCTCACCGCCGGTAATCTCCGGTAATGAGCAGTTCTTC.

This chain uses TRBV27 with TRBJ1-1; D is unclear. The germline CDR1 and CDR2 sequences are MNHEY and SMNVEV (reference sequence). V was clipped by 2 bases and J by 1 base, with 11 bases between them. The CDR3 covers 15 residues. The CDR3 is CASSLGYDWNTEAFF. The CDR3 nucleotides read TGTGCCAGCAGTTTAGGGTACGACTGGAACACTGAAGCTTTCTTT.

This clone occurred a few times. V and J are TRBV19 and TRBJ1-4, with a tentative D call TRBD1 (6 bases). Germline V gene data show CDR1 as LNHDA and CDR2 as SQIVND (reference sequence). The ends were cut back, 5 bases at V and 14 bases at J, with 12 bases in the middle. The CDR3 consists of 11 residues. CDR3 sequence reads: CASSSPGHLFF. The CDR3 DNA is TGTGCCAGTAGTTCGCCGGGACATCTGTTTTTT.

This chain joins TRBV14 and TRBJ2-5; 11 bases map to TRBD1. V lost 8 bases and J lost 1; bases outside the gene matches: 6. Germline CDR1 and CDR2: SGHDN and FVKESK. CDR3 length: 15 amino acids. CDR3 sequence (DNA): TGTGCCAGCCGACCGGGACAGGGGGTCCAAGAGACCCAGTACTTC. Its translation: CASRPGQGVQETQYF.

The chain employs TRBV18 and TRBJ2-3; maybe TRBD1 (6 bases). V lost 5 bases to trimming and J lost 2 bases, with 14 bases between them. Germline loops: CDR1 KGHSH, CDR2 LQKENI. The CDR3 runs 15 residues. CDR3 nucleotide sequence: TGTGCCAGCTCAGCGGCCGGGACAACCACAGATACGCAGTATTTT. Amino acids: CASSAAGTTTDTQYF.

The rearrangement links TRBV9 to TRBJ1-5; D is undetermined. The CDR3 loop spans 12 amino acids. The V gene's germline CDR1 is SGDLS and CDR2 YYNGEE. Trimming took off 4 bases at V and 2 bases at J, with 4 bases between the two ends. This CDR3 is CASSSGNQPQHF. The CDR3 DNA follows: TGTGCCAGCAGCTCGGGCAATCAGCCCCAGCATTTT.

The chain recombines TRBV6-6 with TRBJ1-2; D unresolved. V was trimmed by 11 bases and J by 7 bases, leaving 20 bases between them. Germline CDR1 and CDR2: MNHNY and SVGAGI (reference sequence). This CDR3 spans 13 amino acids. The CDR3 coding sequence is TGTGCCGGAACCAGGACGGTCCTTGGTGGCTACACCTTC. Encoded protein: CAGTRTVLGGYTF.

The rearrangement links TRBV6-5 to TRBJ2-3; tentatively, D is TRBD2 (5 bases). Trimming took off 1 base at V and 8 bases at J, with 13 bases between the two ends. CDR1 MNHEY and CDR2 SVGAGI come from the germline V gene. The CDR3 sequence is 14 residues long. The CDR3 DNA follows: TGTGCCAGCAGTTACTGGCTGAACGGGGTTACGCAGTATTTT. Translating gives CASSYWLNGVTQYF.

The chain joins TRBV6-1 to TRBJ2-7; unclear D gene. Germline V gene data show CDR1 as MNHNS and CDR2 as SASEGT. The germline V and J ends were trimmed by 4 bases and 2 bases, with 6 bases remaining between them. The CDR3 is 12 residues long. This CDR3 is CASSAAPYEQYF. The CDR3, as DNA: TGTGCCAGCAGTGCCGCTCCCTACGAGCAGTACTTC.